This T cell receptor beta chain was recorded in a study of T cell clonality in common variable immunodeficiency. Sequencing used immunoSEQ multiplex PCR; TCRdb keeps in-frame clones, though not all of them. The record shows 45,000 to 55,000 clones for this sample, with no singletons present. Turning to this clone: The read is 3 residues too short to cover the CDR3 end, so that end is filled in from the germline J gene.

This CDR3 is 15 amino acids long. J was trimmed by 4 bases and V by 7 bases; bases with no gene match: 10. Germline-derived CDR1 and CDR2 are ENHRY and SYGVKD. The chain uses TRBV10-3 and TRBJ2-7; 10 bases fit TRBD1. Sequencing input: peripheral blood mononuclear cells. The receptor was derived from a person aged 18-70 years in good health. CDR3 DNA (partial): TGTGCCATCACCGAGGGGCGGACAGGGGGTTACGAG. Translated, it gives CAITEGRTGGYE. The whole CDR3 region reads CAITEGRTGGYEQYF.